The clone carrying this T cell receptor (beta chain) has just a few counts. Its antigen is undetermined. These data originate in a study of T cell responses to AZD1222 COVID-19 vaccine. Study-level findings and limits: The peak T cell response came first, and repertoires were sampled only after it.

This CDR3 is 13 amino acids long. Per the germline V gene, CDR1 is KGHDR and CDR2 is SFDVKD. The V end was cut by 9 bases, the J end by 3 bases, with 10 bases between. The repertoire was sequenced with immunoSEQ multiplex PCR; TCRdb's copy has only in-frame clones and lacks some. There are under 200,000 clones in the sample; under 95% occur only once, and about 1.5% lies in the top ten. The sequence was collected from an adult who received the AZD1222 COVID-19 vaccine. V gene TRBV24-1 combines with J gene TRBJ2-2; maybe TRBD2 (5 bases). The sequencing here drew on peripheral blood, taken 28 days after the second AZD1222 dose. CDR3 nucleotides: TGTGCCACCTCGGGGATCTACACCGGGGAGCTGTTTTTT. This codes for CATSGIYTGELFF.